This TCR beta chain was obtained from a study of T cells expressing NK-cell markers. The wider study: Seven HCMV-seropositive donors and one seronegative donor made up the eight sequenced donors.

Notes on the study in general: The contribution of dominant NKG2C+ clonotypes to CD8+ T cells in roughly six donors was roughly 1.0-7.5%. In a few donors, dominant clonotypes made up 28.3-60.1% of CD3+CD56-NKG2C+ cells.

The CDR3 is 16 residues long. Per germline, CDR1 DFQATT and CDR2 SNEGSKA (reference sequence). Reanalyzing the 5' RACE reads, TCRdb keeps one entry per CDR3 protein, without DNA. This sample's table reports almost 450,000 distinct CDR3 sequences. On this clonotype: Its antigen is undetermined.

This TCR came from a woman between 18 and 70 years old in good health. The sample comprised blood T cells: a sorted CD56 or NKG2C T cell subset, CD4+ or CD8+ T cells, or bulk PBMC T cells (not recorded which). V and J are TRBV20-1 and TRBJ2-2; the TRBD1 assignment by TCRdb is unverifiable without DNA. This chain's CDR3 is CSAPQGQGLNTGELFF.